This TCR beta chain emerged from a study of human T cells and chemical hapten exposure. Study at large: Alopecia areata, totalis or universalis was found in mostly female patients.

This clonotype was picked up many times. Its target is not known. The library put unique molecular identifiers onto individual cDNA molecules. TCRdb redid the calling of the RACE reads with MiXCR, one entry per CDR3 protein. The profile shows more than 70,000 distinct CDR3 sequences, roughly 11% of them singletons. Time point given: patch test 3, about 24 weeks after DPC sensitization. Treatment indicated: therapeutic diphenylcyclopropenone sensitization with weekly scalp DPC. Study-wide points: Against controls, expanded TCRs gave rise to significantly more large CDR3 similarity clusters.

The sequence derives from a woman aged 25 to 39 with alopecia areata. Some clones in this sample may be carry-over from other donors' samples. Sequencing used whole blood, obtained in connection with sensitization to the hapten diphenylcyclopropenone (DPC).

As DNA, the CDR3 is TGTGCCAGCAGCCCAAGCCGACAGACTGAAGCTTTCTTT. Its translation: CASSPSRQTEAFF. The chain employs TRBV7-6 and TRBJ1-1, with D possibly TRBD1 on 5 matching bases. CDR3 length equals 13 residues. Germline CDR1 SGHVS, CDR2 FNYEAQ. Trimming removed 5 bases from V and 5 bases from J, with 12 bases in between.